The TCR beta chain described here comes from a study of control samples from healthy donors and cancer patients. This clone has only one observation. The table came from immunoSEQ multiplex PCR; TCRdb's copy has only in-frame clones and leaves some out. The sample lists some 130,000 clones, around 93% occurring once. This receptor was taken from a man between 45 and 60 years old with head and neck cancer. The sequenced material came from PBMCs.

This CDR3 reads CASSRDRQTPQHF. In DNA, the CDR3 is TGTGCCAGCAGCAGGGACAGGCAGACGCCCCAGCATTTT. The rearrangement links TRBV6-2 or TRBV6-3 to TRBJ1-5; TRBD1 matches at 8 bases. The CDR3 loop spans 13 amino acids. The trim removed 6 bases at V and 9 bases at J, leaving 7 bases unmatched. From germline, CDR1 is MNHEY and CDR2 SVGEGT.